This T cell receptor (beta chain) comes out of a study of blood T cell repertoires in COVID-19. Study context: Some COVID-19 samples were acute and others convalescent; all came from the United States, Italy and Spain. PBMCs, B-cell-depleted T cells, or T cells provided the cDNA or gDNA that made up the material.

Original processing methods: Amplification of reference gene primers was used by the study to estimate nucleated cell counts. Clones were sequenced by immunoSEQ multiplex PCR, and TCRdb holds only the in-frame ones, with some missing. The V and J calls and clone size were taken over from that table, and D and trimming were inferred from the DNA. Of 170,000 or so clones listed, more than 70% are singletons. Germline V gene data show CDR1 as LGHNA and CDR2 as YSLEER. The junction had 5 bases not matched to a gene; V was cut back by 0 bases and J by 6 bases. The CDR3 has 16 residues. The origin of this receptor is a man aged 45-65 years with active or convalescent COVID-19. Sample: peripheral blood. V is TRBV4-3 and J is TRBJ2-1; 10 nucleotides agree with TRBD1. CDR3 sequence: CASSQDYRDRGNEQFF. Written as DNA, the CDR3 is TGCGCCAGCAGCCAAGATTACCGGGACAGGGGCAATGAGCAGTTCTTC.